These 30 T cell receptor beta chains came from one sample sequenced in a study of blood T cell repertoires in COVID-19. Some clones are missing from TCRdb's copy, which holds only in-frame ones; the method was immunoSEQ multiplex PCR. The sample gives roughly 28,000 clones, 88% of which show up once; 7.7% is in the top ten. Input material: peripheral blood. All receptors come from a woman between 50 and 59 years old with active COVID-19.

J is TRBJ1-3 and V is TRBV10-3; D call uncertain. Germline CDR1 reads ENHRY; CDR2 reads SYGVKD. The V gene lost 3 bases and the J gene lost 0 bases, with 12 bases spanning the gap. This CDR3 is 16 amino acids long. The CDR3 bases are TGTGCCATCAGTGAAACCGACATGAGCTCTGGAAACACCATATATTTT. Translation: CAISETDMSSGNTIYF.

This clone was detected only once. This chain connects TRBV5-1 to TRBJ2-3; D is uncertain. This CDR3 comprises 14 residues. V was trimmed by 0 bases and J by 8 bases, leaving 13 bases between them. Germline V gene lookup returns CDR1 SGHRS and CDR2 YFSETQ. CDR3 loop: CASSLDPGLGTQYF. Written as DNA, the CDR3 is TGCGCCAGCAGCTTGGATCCAGGTCTCGGTACGCAGTATTTT. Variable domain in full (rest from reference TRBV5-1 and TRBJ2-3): KAGVTQTPRYLIKTRGQQVTLSCSPISGHRSVSWYQQTPGQGLQFLFEYFSETQRNKGNFPGRFSGRQFSNSRSEMNVSTLELGDSALYLCASSLDPGLGTQYFGPGTRLTVL.

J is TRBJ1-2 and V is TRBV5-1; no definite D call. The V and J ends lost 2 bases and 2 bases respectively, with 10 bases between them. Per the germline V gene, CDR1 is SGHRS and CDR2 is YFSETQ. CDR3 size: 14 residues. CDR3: CASSFEGYNYGYTF. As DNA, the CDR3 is TGCGCCAGCAGCTTTGAGGGTTACAACTATGGCTACACCTTC.

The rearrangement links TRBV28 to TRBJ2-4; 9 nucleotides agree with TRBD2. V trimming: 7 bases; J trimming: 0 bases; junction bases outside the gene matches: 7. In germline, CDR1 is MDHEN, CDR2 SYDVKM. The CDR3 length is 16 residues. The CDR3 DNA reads TGTGCCAGCACCCGGGGACTAGCTTTAGCCAAAAACATTCAGTACTTC. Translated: CASTRGLALAKNIQYF.

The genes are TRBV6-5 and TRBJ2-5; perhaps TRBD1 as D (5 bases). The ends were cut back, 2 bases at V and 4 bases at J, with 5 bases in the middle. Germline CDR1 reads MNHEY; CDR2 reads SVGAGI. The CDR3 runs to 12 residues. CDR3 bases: TGTGCCAGCAGTTACAGGGGAGAGACCCAGTACTTC. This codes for CASSYRGETQYF.

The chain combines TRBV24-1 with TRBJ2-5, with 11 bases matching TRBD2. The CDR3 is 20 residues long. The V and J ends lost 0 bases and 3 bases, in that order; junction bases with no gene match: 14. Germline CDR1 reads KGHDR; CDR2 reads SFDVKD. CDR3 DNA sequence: TGTGCCACCAGTGATTTGAGGGCCTTGGCGACTAGCGGGAATGAAGAGACCCAGTACTTC. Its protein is CATSDLRALATSGNEETQYF.

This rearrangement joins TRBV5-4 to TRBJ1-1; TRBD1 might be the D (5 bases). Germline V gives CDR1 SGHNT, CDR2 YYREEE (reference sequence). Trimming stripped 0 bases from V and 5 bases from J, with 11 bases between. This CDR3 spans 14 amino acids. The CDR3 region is CASSLEGLRTEAFF. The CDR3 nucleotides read TGTGCCAGCAGCTTGGAGGGACTTCGGACTGAAGCTTTCTTT. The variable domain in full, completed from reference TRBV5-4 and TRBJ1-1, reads ETGVTQSPTHLIKTRGQQVTLRCSSQSGHNTVSWYQQALGQGPQFIFQYYREEENGRGNFPPRFSGLQFPNYSSELNVNALELDDSALYLCASSLEGLRTEAFFGQGTRLTVV.

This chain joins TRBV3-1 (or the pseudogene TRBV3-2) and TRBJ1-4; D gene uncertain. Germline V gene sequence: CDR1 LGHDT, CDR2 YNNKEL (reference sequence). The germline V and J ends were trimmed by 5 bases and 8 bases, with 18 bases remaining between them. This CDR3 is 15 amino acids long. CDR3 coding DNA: TGTGCCAGCAGCTCACTCACCTCTGCACGGGAAAAACTGTTTTTT. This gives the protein CASSSLTSAREKLFF.

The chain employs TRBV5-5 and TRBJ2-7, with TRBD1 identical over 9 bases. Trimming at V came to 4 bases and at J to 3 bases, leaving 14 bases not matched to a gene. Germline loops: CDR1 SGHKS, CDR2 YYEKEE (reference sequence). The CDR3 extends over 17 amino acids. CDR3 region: CASSDPFGQGIRYEQYF. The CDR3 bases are TGTGCCAGCAGCGACCCCTTTGGACAGGGGATTCGCTACGAGCAGTACTTC.

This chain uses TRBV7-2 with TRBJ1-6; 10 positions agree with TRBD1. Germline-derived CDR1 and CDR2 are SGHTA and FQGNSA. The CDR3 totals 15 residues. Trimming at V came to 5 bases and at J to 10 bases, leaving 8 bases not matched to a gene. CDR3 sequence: CASSRLTGGGSPLHF. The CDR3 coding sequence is TGTGCCAGCAGCCGGTTGACAGGGGGCGGATCACCCCTCCACTTT.

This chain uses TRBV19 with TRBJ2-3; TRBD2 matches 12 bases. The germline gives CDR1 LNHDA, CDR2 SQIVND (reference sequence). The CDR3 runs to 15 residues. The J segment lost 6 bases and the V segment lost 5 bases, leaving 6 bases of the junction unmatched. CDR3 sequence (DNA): TGTGCCAGTAGTGGCCAGACTAGCGGGAGCGATACGCAGTATTTT. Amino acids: CASSGQTSGSDTQYF.

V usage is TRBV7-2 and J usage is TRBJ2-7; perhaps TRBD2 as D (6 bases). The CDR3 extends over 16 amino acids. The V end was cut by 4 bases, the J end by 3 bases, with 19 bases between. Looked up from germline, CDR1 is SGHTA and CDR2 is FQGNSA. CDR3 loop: CASSSTGTLPNYEQYF. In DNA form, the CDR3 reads TGTGCCAGCAGCTCCACCGGGACTCTGCCCAACTACGAGCAGTACTTC.

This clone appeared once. The CDR3 here is CASSVTGKSQPQHF. CDR3 nucleotide sequence: TGCGCCAGCAGCGTCACAGGGAAGAGTCAGCCCCAGCATTTT. This chain uses TRBV5-1 with TRBJ1-5; a possible D gene is TRBD1 (6 bases). Germline CDR1 is SGHRS and CDR2 is YFSETQ. V was pared by 4 bases and J by 6 bases, with 14 bases between. The CDR3 extends over 14 amino acids.

The CDR3 here is CASSKQGLIDGYTF. The CDR3 nucleotides read TGTGCCAGCAGCAAACAGGGTCTGATAGATGGCTACACCTTC. The chain recombines TRBV28 with TRBJ1-2, with a weak D call TRBD1 (6 bases). V was cut by 6 bases and J by 6 bases, with 17 bases left in between. The CDR3 is 14 amino acids. In germline, CDR1 is MDHEN, CDR2 SYDVKM.

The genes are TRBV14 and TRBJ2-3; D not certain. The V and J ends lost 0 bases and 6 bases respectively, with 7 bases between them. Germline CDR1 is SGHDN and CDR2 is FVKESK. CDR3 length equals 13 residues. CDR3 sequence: CASSQDTLDTQYF. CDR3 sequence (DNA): TGTGCCAGCAGCCAAGATACTCTGGATACGCAGTATTTT.

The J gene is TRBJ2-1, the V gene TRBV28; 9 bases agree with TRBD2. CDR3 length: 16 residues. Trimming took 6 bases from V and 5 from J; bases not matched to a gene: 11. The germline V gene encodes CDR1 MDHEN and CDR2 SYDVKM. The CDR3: CASSLPRTSVHNEQFF. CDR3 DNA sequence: TGTGCCAGCAGCCTCCCGAGGACTAGCGTACACAATGAGCAGTTCTTC.

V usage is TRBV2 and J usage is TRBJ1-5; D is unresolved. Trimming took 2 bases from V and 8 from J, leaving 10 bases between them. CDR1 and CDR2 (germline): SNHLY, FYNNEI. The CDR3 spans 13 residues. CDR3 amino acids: CASSELRAEPQHF. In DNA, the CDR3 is TGTGCCAGCAGTGAATTGAGGGCTGAGCCCCAGCATTTT. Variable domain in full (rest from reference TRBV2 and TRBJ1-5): EPEVTQTPSHQVTQMGQEVILRCVPISNHLYFYWYRQILGQKVEFLVSFYNNEISEKSEIFDDQFSVERPDGSNFTLKIRSTKLEDSAMYFCASSELRAEPQHFGDGTRLSIL.

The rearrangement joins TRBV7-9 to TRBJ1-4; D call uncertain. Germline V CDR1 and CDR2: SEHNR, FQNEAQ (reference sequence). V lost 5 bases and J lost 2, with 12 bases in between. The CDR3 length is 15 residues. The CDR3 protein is CASSLTAVTNEKLFF. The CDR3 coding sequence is TGTGCCAGCAGCCTGACGGCGGTGACTAATGAAAAACTGTTTTTT.

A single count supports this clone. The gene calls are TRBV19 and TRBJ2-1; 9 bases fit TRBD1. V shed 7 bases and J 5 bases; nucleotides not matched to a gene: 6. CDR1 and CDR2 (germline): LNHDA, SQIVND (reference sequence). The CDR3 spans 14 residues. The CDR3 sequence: CASTRTGDNNEQFF. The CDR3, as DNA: TGTGCCAGTACCAGGACAGGGGACAACAATGAGCAGTTCTTC.

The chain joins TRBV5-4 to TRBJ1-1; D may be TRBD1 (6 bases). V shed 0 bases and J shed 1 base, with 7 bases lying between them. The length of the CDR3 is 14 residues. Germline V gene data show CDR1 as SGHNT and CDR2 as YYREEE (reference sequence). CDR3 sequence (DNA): TGTGCCAGCAGCTTGGCGACAGGGAACACTGAAGCTTTCTTT. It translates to CASSLATGNTEAFF.

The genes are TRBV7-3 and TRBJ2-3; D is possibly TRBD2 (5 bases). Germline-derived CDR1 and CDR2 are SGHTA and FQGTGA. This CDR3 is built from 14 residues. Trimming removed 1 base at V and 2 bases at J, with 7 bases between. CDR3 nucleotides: TGTGCCAGCAGCTTAAGAGGGAACACAGATACGCAGTATTTT. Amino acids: CASSLRGNTDTQYF.

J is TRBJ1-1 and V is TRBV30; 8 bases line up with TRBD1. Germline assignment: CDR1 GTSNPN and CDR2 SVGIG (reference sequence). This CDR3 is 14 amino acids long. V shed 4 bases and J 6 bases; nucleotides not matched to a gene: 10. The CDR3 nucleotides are TGTGCCTGGAAGACGTCAGGGGGCAGGGCTGAAGCTTTCTTT. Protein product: CAWKTSGGRAEAFF.

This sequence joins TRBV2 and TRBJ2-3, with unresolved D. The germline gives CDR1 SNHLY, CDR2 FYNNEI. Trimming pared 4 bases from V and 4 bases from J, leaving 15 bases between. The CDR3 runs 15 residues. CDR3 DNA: TGTGCCAGCAGTGGGCGTGGTGGCGGTTCAGATACGCAGTATTTT. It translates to CASSGRGGGSDTQYF.

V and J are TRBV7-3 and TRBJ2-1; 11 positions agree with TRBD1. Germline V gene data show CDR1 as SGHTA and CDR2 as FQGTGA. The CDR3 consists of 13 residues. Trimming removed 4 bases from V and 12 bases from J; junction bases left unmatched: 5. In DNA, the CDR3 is TGTGCCAGCAGCTATGGACAGGGGGCGATGCAGTTCTTC. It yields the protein CASSYGQGAMQFF.

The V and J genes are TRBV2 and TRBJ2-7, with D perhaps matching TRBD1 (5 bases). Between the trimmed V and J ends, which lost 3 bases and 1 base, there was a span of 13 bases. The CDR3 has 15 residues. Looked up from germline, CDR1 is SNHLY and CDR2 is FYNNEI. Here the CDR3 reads CASSDIGRVSYEQYF. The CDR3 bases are TGTGCCAGCAGTGACATCGGCAGGGTATCCTACGAGCAGTACTTC.

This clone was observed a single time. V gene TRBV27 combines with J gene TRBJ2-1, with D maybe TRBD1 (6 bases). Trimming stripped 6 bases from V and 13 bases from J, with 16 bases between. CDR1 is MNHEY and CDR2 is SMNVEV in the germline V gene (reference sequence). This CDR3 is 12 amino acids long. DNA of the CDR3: TGTGCCAGCAGCCGGGACAACCGAGGTCAGTTCTTC. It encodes CASSRDNRGQFF.

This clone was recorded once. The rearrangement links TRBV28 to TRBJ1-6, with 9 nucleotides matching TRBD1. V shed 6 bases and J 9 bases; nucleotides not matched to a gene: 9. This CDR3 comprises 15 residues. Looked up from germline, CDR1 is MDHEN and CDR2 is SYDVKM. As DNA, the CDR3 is TGTGCCAGCAGCTACCGGGACAGGGAGGCTTCACCCCTCCACTTT. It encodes CASSYRDREASPLHF.

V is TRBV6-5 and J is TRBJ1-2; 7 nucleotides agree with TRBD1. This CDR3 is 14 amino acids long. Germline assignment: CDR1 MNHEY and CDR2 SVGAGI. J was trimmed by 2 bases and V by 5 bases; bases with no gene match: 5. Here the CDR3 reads CASSTGDMNYGYTF. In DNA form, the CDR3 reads TGTGCCAGCAGTACAGGGGATATGAACTATGGCTACACCTTC.

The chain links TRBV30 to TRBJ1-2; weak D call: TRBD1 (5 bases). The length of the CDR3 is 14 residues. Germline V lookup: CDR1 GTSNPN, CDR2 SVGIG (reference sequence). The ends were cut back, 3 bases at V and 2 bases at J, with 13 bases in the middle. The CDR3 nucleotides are TGTGCCTGGAGCAACAAAGGGGTCAACTATGGCTACACCTTC. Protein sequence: CAWSNKGVNYGYTF.

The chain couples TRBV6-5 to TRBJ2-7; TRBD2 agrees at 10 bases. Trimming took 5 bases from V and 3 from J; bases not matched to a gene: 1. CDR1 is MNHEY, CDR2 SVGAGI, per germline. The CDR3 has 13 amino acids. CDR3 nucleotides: TGTGCCAGCAGTAGCGGGAGGGTCTACGAGCAGTACTTC. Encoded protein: CASSSGRVYEQYF.